This T cell receptor beta chain was sequenced in a study of T cells in Graves' hyperthyroidism and ophthalmopathy. Overall study findings and caveats: A model of 13 V-J features distinguished ophthalmopathy from stable hyperthyroidism.

What was amplified from RNA transcripts were TCR beta CDR3 regions. The HTBI primer set was used in a first-round RT-PCR of the TCR CDR3. TCRdb reanalysed the multiplex PCR reads using MiXCR and keeps one entry per CDR3 protein. The sample carries roughly 600,000 distinct CDR3 sequences, approximately 15% recorded once. The germline gives CDR1 SGDLS, CDR2 YYNGEE. The CDR3 runs to 17 residues. Trimming cost V 4 bases and J 0 bases, with 17 bases left between them. The sample holds a few counts of this clonotype. Its antigen is not identified. Sequencing used blood. This chain joins TRBV9 and TRBJ2-1, with D possibly TRBD2 on 5 matching bases. This clonotype was obtained from a woman aged 45-65 years with Graves' ophthalmopathy. The CDR3 DNA reads TGTGCCAGCAGCCCCCGAAGTAGAGGGAGCTCCTACAATGAGCAGTTCTTC. It specifies CASSPRSRGSSYNEQFF.